The clone carrying this T cell receptor beta chain was counted a few times. As yet, its antigen is unknown. The source of the sample is a study of T-cell memory formation after mild COVID-19. Looking at the study overall: The TCR clusters were mostly specific to one donor.

Sample barcodes and UMIs were carried by the TCR alpha and TCR beta cDNA libraries that 5'RACE generated with constant-segment primers. Via MiXCR, TCRdb re-called the 5' RACE reads, giving one row per CDR3 protein. The sample includes some 350,000 distinct CDR3 sequences, about an eighth of them seen just once. Study-wide results and limits: Pre-infection memory carried some responding clones, suggesting that cross-reactive memory joined. Nothing showed for sure that second-wave clones peaking on day 37 were SARS-CoV-2 specific.

From germline, CDR1 is MNHEY and CDR2 SMNVEV (reference sequence). CDR3 length: 17 amino acids. V trimming: 5 bases; J trimming: 3 bases; junction bases outside the gene matches: 13. This chain connects TRBV27 to TRBJ2-7; TRBD2 matches 10 bases. The clonotype originates from a man aged 18 to 29 who had mild COVID-19 (a few samples of this study predate the infection). Cell type and time point are not known. The sequencing sample was made of PBMCs or a T cell subset sorted from them (not recorded which). The DNA for the CDR3 is TGTGCCAGCAGTCCCTCTACTAGCGGGGCTTTCGACTACGAGCAGTACTTC. It is translated as CASSPSTSGAFDYEQYF.